This passage covers 18 T cell receptor beta chains from one sample sequenced in a study of cytomegalovirus exposure and HLA in healthy donors. Primers: 60 Vbeta forward and 13 Jbeta reverse. Assay used: immunoSEQ multiplex PCR; TCRdb lists only in-frame clones, some missing. The sample holds under 200,000 clones, around 77% seen once. Input material: PBMCs. These receptors all come from a man aged 55-75 years in good health and CMV-seronegative.

This chain joins TRBV4-1 and TRBJ2-7; D remains unclear. The V gene's germline CDR1 is MGHRA and CDR2 YSYEKL. Trimming removed 3 bases from V and 0 bases from J, with 9 bases in between. This CDR3 has 14 residues. This CDR3 is CASSQAGFSYEQYF. Here the CDR3 DNA reads TGCGCCAGCAGCCAGGCAGGATTCTCCTACGAGCAGTACTTC.

With respect to this clone: The same CDR3 is also encoded by other DNA sequences in this sample. The chain employs TRBV5-1 and TRBJ2-1, with 15 nucleotides matching TRBD2. V was clipped by 4 bases and J by 1 base; unmatched bases: 6. CDR3 length: 18 residues. From germline, CDR1 is SGHRS and CDR2 YFSETQ. Written as DNA, the CDR3 is TGCGCCAGCAGCCCGGGACTAGCGGGGGGCCGATCCTACAATGAGCAGTTCTTC. This sequence encodes CASSPGLAGGRSYNEQFF.

The count of this clone is one. The V gene is TRBV6-6, the J gene TRBJ1-2; 12 bases line up with TRBD1. Germline V gene sequence: CDR1 MNHNY, CDR2 SVGAGI (reference sequence). Unmatched junction bases numbered 3, after V lost 2 bases and J lost 8 bases. The CDR3 totals 14 residues. The CDR3 protein is CASSYGDRGLGYTF. The DNA for the CDR3 is TGTGCCAGCAGTTACGGGGACAGGGGGCTAGGCTACACCTTC.

This chain joins TRBV9 and TRBJ2-3; unclear D gene. Trimming took 3 bases from V and 2 from J, leaving 19 bases between them. The CDR3 runs 17 residues. Germline CDR1 SGDLS, CDR2 YYNGEE. The CDR3 sequence is CASSAELRSANTDTQYF. For the CDR3, the DNA is TGTGCCAGCAGCGCCGAGCTTAGGAGCGCGAACACAGATACGCAGTATTTT.

This chain uses TRBV6-5 with TRBJ1-1, with 7 bases matching TRBD1. The CDR3 runs 14 residues. Germline CDR1 and CDR2: MNHEY and SVGAGI. Trimming took 5 bases from V and 3 from J; bases not matched to a gene: 6. CDR3 protein: CASSLRQGHTEAFF. For the CDR3, the DNA is TGTGCCAGCAGTCTCCGACAGGGCCACACTGAAGCTTTCTTT.

This clone was seen more than once but under ten times. The V and J genes are TRBV6-5 and TRBJ1-1, with TRBD1 matching over 7 bases. J lost 1 base, V lost 2 bases, and 1 base had no gene match. In germline, CDR1 is MNHEY, CDR2 SVGAGI. This CDR3 region has 14 residues. The CDR3 DNA is TGTGCCAGCAGTTACCGACAGGGGAACACTGAAGCTTTCTTT. This translates into CASSYRQGNTEAFF.

This chain joins TRBV9 and TRBJ2-2; 15 bases map to TRBD2. The CDR3 is 16 residues long. The germline V gene has CDR1 SGDLS and CDR2 YYNGEE. With 2 bases clipped from V and 9 bases from J, the junction kept 5 bases outside the gene matches. The CDR3 loop reads CASSVRTSGGARELFF. Written as DNA, the CDR3 is TGTGCCAGCAGCGTTAGGACTAGCGGGGGGGCCCGGGAGCTGTTTTTT.

The CDR3 nucleotides are TGTGCCAGCAGCTTTACTAGCGGATCCTACGAGCAGTACTTC. Translating gives CASSFTSGSYEQYF. The rearrangement links TRBV7-2 to TRBJ2-7; TRBD2 matches 8 bases. Germline V lookup: CDR1 SGHTA, CDR2 FQGNSA. Losses at the gene ends were 3 bases for V and 1 base for J; bases not matched to a gene: 2. CDR3 length: 14 residues.

The rearrangement uses TRBV6-5 and TRBJ1-2, with 9 nucleotides matching TRBD1. The CDR3 runs to 16 residues. J gave up 2 bases and V 4 bases, and 8 bases lay outside the gene matches. Per germline, CDR1 MNHEY and CDR2 SVGAGI. The CDR3 nucleotides read TGTGCCAGCAGTTCCCTCAGGACAGGGGAAAACTATGGCTACACCTTC. Its translation: CASSSLRTGENYGYTF.

This clone occurred a few times. V gene TRBV27 combines with J gene TRBJ1-5; 8 nucleotides match TRBD1. This CDR3 comprises 14 residues. CDR1 and CDR2 (germline): MNHEY, SMNVEV (reference sequence). J was trimmed by 14 bases and V by 5 bases; bases with no gene match: 14. CDR3 sequence reads: CASSPRPGTGFEHF. The DNA for the CDR3 is TGTGCCAGCAGTCCCCGCCCCGGGACAGGATTTGAGCATTTT.

The chain carries TRBV11-3 and TRBJ2-2, with a tentative D call TRBD2 (5 bases). The CDR3 totals 15 residues. Trimming stripped 6 bases from V and 5 bases from J, with 16 bases between. Germline V gene sequence: CDR1 SGHNT, CDR2 YENEEA. This CDR3 reads CASRRSADPTGELFF. The DNA of the CDR3 is TGTGCCAGCAGGAGGTCAGCGGACCCGACCGGGGAGCTGTTTTTT.

The chain uses TRBV5-5 and TRBJ2-3; a weak D match, TRBD2 (6 bases). The CDR3 covers 16 residues. V was shortened by 0 bases and J by 2 bases, with 13 bases between the two germline ends. Germline V gene lookup returns CDR1 SGHKS and CDR2 YYEKEE (reference sequence). In nucleotides, the CDR3 is TGTGCCAGCAGCTTGGAGGGAGGTGCAGCCACAGATACGCAGTATTTT. Translated: CASSLEGGAATDTQYF.

This rearrangement joins TRBV6-4 to TRBJ1-1; no firm D call. The germline V gene has CDR1 MRHNA and CDR2 SNTAGT. Trimming removed 6 bases from V and 4 bases from J, with 21 bases in between. The CDR3 spans 16 residues. In DNA, the CDR3 is TGTGCCAGCAGGGTTCAAAGAACATCCGAGGGCACTGAAGCTTTCTTT. Translation gives CASRVQRTSEGTEAFF.

This clone showed up just a few times. The chain carries TRBV5-4 and TRBJ2-1; 8 bases agree with TRBD1. The CDR3 has 16 residues. Germline CDR1 and CDR2: SGHNT and YYREEE (reference sequence). Trimming removed 4 bases from V and 3 bases from J; junction bases left unmatched: 9. CDR3 sequence: CASSPGVDRGYNEQFF. The CDR3 nucleotides read TGTGCCAGCAGCCCTGGGGTTGACAGGGGCTACAATGAGCAGTTCTTC. Full variable domain (rest looked up from reference TRBV5-4 and TRBJ2-1): ETGVTQSPTHLIKTRGQQVTLRCSSQSGHNTVSWYQQALGQGPQFIFQYYREEENGRGNFPPRFSGLQFPNYSSELNVNALELDDSALYLCASSPGVDRGYNEQFFGPGTRLTVL.

The sample holds a few counts of this clone. The chain carries TRBV14 and TRBJ1-4; D may be TRBD1 (5 bases). CDR3 size: 16 residues. V gave up 4 bases and J gave up 3 bases, with 15 bases separating them. Germline CDR1 and CDR2: SGHDN and FVKESK. CDR3 nucleotides: TGTGCCAGCAGCCCCGTTCCGGGGGTGGCTAATGAAAAACTGTTTTTT. Its protein product is CASSPVPGVANEKLFF.

The rearrangement uses TRBV28 and TRBJ2-3; 12 nucleotides align to TRBD2. The trim removed 6 bases at V and 2 bases at J, leaving 15 bases unmatched. The CDR3 consists of 19 residues. Germline V gene data show CDR1 as MDHEN and CDR2 as SYDVKM. The CDR3 region has the DNA TGTGCCAGCAGCCGGGGACTAGCGGGCCCTAGAGGAGACACAGATACGCAGTATTTT. Its protein product is CASSRGLAGPRGDTDTQYF.

This clone has a handful of counts. The gene calls are TRBV2 and TRBJ1-1; D remains unclear. This CDR3 region has 13 residues. Trimming removed 5 bases at V and 4 bases at J, with 11 bases between. Germline V gene data show CDR1 as SNHLY and CDR2 as FYNNEI. The CDR3 sequence is CASSLTAGTEAFF. The DNA for the CDR3 is TGTGCCAGCAGTTTAACAGCGGGCACTGAAGCTTTCTTT. Full variable domain (remainder filled in from reference TRBV2 and TRBJ1-1): EPEVTQTPSHQVTQMGQEVILRCVPISNHLYFYWYRQILGQKVEFLVSFYNNEISEKSEIFDDQFSVERPDGSNFTLKIRSTKLEDSAMYFCASSLTAGTEAFFGQGTRLTVV.

V gene TRBV28 combines with J gene TRBJ1-2, with D hard to call. CDR1 is MDHEN, CDR2 SYDVKM, per germline. The CDR3 sequence is 15 residues long. V gave up 2 bases and J gave up 1 base, with 11 bases separating them. The CDR3 DNA reads as TGTGCCAGCAGTTTAAGTGGGCCGCTTAACTATGGCTACACCTTC. This gives the protein CASSLSGPLNYGYTF.